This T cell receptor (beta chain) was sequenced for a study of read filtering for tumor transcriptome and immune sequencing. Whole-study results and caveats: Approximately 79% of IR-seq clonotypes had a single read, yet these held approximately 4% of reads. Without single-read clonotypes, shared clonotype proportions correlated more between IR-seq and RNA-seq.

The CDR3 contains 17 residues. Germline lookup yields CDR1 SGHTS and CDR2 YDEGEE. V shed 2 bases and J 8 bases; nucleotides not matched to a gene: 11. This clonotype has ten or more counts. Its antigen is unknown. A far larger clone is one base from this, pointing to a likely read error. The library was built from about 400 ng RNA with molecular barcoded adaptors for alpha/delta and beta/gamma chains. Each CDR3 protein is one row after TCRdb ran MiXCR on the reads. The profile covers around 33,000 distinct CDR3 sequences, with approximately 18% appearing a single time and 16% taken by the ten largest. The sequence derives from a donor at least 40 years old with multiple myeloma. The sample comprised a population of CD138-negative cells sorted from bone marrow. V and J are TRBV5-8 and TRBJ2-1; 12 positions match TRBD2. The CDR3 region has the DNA TGTGCCAGCAGCTTATTTGGGGCTAGCGGGAGGGCCTATGAGCAGTTCTTC. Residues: CASSLFGASGRAYEQFF.